This T cell receptor (beta chain) derives from a study of cytomegalovirus exposure and HLA in healthy donors. PCR employed 60 Vbeta and 13 Jbeta primers. Generated by immunoSEQ multiplex PCR, the TCRdb table keeps only in-frame clones and is missing some. Here the sample spans 90,000 to 120,000 clones, roughly 82% being singletons. Germline V lookup: CDR1 SGHRS, CDR2 YFSETQ. The CDR3 totals 17 residues. V was clipped by 0 bases and J by 2 bases; unmatched bases: 7. The chain joins TRBV5-1 to TRBJ1-2, with TRBD1 matching over 10 bases. The sequenced material came from PBMCs. The receptor was isolated from a male donor in good health and CMV-seronegative. The DNA for the CDR3 is TGCGCCAGCAGCTTGGGGGACAGGGGAGGTTCGAACTATGGCTACACCTTC. Translating it yields CASSLGDRGGSNYGYTF.